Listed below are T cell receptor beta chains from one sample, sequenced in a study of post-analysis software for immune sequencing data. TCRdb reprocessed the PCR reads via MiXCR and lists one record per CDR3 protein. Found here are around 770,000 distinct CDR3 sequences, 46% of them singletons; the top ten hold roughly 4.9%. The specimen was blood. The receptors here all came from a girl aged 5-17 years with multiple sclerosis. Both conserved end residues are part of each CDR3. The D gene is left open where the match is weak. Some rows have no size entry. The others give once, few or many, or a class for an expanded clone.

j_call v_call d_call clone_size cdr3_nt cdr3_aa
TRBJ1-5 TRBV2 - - TGTGCCAGCAGTCAACAGGGCGGTCAGCCCCAGCATTTT CASSQQGGQPQHF
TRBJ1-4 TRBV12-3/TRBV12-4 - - TGTGCCAGCAGTACGGACAGTTCTAATGAAAAACTGTTTTTT CASSTDSSNEKLFF
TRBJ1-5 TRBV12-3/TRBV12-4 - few TGTGCCAGCAGTCTCCGGGTCCAAAATCAGCCCCAGCATTTT CASSLRVQNQPQHF
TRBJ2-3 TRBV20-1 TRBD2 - TGCAGTGCCGAGGGTAGCGGGAGTCCAGATACGCAGTATTTT CSAEGSGSPDTQYF
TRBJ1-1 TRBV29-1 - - TGCAGCGTAACAATACAGGGGAACACTGAAGCTTTCTTT CSVTIQGNTEAFF
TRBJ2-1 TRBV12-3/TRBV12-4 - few TGTGCCAGCAGTATTTACGCACGGGCCAGGGATGAGCAGTTCTTC CASSIYARARDEQFF
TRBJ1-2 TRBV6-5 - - TGTGCCAGCAGTTCCAAAGTTCCCGGCGAGGGCTATGGCTACACCTTC CASSSKVPGEGYGYTF
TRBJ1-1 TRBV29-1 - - TGCAGCGCCGGGCGGGTTGCGAACACTGAAGCTTTCTTT CSAGRVANTEAFF
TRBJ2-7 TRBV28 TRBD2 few TGTGCCAGCAGTCCAGGACTAGCGGGAGGAACCTCCTACGAGCAGTACTTC CASSPGLAGGTSYEQYF
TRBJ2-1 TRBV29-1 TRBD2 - TGCAGCGTTGGGGCTAGCGGGAGCATGGGCAATGAGCAGTTCTTC CSVGASGSMGNEQFF
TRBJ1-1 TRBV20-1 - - TGCAGTGCTAGAAGGGTTGAGAGCACTGAAGCTTTCTTT CSARRVESTEAFF
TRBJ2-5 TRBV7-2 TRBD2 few TGTGCCAGCAGCTCGGGACTAGCGGGAGGGCCGGGTCAAGAGACCCAGTACTTC CASSSGLAGGPGQETQYF
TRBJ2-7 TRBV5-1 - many TGCGCCAGCAGCGACCCCTCCTACGAGCAGTACTTC CASSDPSYEQYF
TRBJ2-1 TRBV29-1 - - TGCAGCTACTTGGTGGACAACTCCTACAATGAGCAGTTCTTC CSYLVDNSYNEQFF
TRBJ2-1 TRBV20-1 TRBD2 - TGCAGTGCTGCCTCCGGGACTAGCGGGAGCGATGAGCAGTTCTTC CSAASGTSGSDEQFF
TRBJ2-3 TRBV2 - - TGTGCCAGCAGGGCACCTACCACAGATACGCAGTATTTT CASRAPTTDTQYF
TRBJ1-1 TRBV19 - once TGTGCCAGTAGTTTTTCTACAGGGAATGAAGCTTTCTTT CASSFSTGNEAFF
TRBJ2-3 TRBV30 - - TGTGCCCTCACGGGACTCCGTATCGGGGCAGATACGCAGTATTTT CALTGLRIGADTQYF
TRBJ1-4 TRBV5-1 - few TGCGCCAGCAGCTTGGACACAGGGTTTACTAATGAAAAACTGTTTTTT CASSLDTGFTNEKLFF
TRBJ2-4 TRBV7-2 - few TGTGCCAGCAGCTCTACTGGAGGGGGAGGCAAAAACATTCAGTACTTC CASSSTGGGGKNIQYF
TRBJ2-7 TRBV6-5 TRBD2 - TGTGCCAGCAGATTATCAGAGCGGGGCGCCTACGAGCAGTACTTC CASRLSERGAYEQYF
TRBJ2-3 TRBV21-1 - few TGTGCCAGCAGCAGGGGACTAGCGGGAGCTGGAGATACGCAGTATTTT CASSRGLAGAGDTQYF
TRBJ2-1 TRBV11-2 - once TGTGCCAGCAGTCCTATAGGCGGGAAGGTCAATGAGCAGTTCTTC CASSPIGGKVNEQFF
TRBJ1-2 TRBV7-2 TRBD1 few TGTGCCAGCAGCGGGGCTTCGGGACAGGACTATGGCTACACCTTC CASSGASGQDYGYTF
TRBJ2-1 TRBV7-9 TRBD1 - TGTGCCAGCAGCTCCAACAGGGGCCGAAATGAGCAGTTCTTC CASSSNRGRNEQFF
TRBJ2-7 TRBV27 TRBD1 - TGTGCCAGCAGTTTAATACAGGGGGCTGGGGTCGAGCAGTACTTC CASSLIQGAGVEQYF
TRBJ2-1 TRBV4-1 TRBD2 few TGCGCCAGCAGCCAAGGCGTAGCGGGAGGGGGGGGTGAGCAGTTCTTC CASSQGVAGGGGEQFF
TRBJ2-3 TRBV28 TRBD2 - TGTGCCAGCAGTATAGAGCGGGGGGGGAGTACAGATACGCAGTATTTT CASSIERGGSTDTQYF
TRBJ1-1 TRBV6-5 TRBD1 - TGTGCCAGCAGGCCCCAGGGGGCAAGGACTGAAGCTTTCTTT CASRPQGARTEAFF
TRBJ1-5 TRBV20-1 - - TGCAGTGCTAGAGATGGGGGGGGTCAGCCCCAGCATTTT CSARDGGGQPQHF
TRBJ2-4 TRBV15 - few TGTGCCACCAGCAGAGATCGGCTCCCTGGGATTCAGTACTTC CATSRDRLPGIQYF
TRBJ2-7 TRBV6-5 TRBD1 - TGTGCCAGCAGTTTAAGCCCCCCAGGGGGCTTCCACGAGCAGTACTTC CASSLSPPGGFHEQYF
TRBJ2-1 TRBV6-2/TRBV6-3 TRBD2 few TGTGCCAGCAGTGTCCGGACTAGCGAAAAAAGGGATGAGCAGTTCTTC CASSVRTSEKRDEQFF
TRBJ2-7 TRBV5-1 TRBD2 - TGCGCCAGCAGTTTTCCCCCCACTAGCGGGAGTTACGAGCAGTACTTC CASSFPPTSGSYEQYF
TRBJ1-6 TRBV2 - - TGTGCCAGCAGTGCTGCGCTCGGAAATTCACCCCTCCACTTT CASSAALGNSPLHF
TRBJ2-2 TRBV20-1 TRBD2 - TGCAGTGCTACCTCCGGGACTAGCGGCAACACCGGGGAGCTGTTTTTT CSATSGTSGNTGELFF
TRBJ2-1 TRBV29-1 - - TGCAGCGTTGAAGCCCTAAACTTGAGGGCGGGGAATGAGCAGTTCTTC CSVEALNLRAGNEQFF
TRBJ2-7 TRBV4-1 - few TGCGCCAGCAGCCAAGATTGGGGAGACTGGGACTACGAGCAGTACTTC CASSQDWGDWDYEQYF
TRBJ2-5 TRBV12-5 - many TGTGCTAGTGGTTTGTTTGAGACCCAGTACTTC CASGLFETQYF
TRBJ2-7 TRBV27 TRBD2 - TGTGCCAGCCTGCCTGGGAGGACTAGCGGGAGGATCCACGAGCAGTACTTC CASLPGRTSGRIHEQYF
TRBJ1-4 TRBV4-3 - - TGCGCCAGCAGCCGCGAAGAGGCGACTAATGAAAAACTGTTTTTT CASSREEATNEKLFF
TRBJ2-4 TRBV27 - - TGTGCCAGCAGTTGGCGGCCTGGGGACATTCAGTACTTC CASSWRPGDIQYF
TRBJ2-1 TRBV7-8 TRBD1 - TGTGCCAGCAGCTTAGGGGCGCCAGGGGGCTTAGGTGAGCAGTTCTTC CASSLGAPGGLGEQFF
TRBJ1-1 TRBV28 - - TGTGCCAGCAGTTTTCGACTGATGGACAGTGAAGCTTTCTTT CASSFRLMDSEAFF
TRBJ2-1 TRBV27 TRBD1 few TGTGCCAGCAGGACGGGACAGGGGGCTTACAATGAGCAGTTCTTC CASRTGQGAYNEQFF
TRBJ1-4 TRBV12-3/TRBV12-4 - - TGTGCCAGCAGTTTAACGTCCTTTAATGAAAAACTGTTTTTT CASSLTSFNEKLFF
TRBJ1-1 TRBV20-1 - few TGCAGTGCAACCGACAGACCTGACCTTGAAGCTTTCTTT CSATDRPDLEAFF
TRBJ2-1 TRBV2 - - TGTGCCAGCAGTGAAAATTGGGGCAGTCCCCTTGGTGAGCAGTTCTTC CASSENWGSPLGEQFF
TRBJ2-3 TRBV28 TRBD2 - TGTGCCAGCAGAAGCCCGGGACTAGCGGGAGTAATACTCGAGGATACGCAGTATTTT CASRSPGLAGVILEDTQYF
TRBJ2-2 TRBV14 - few TGTGCCAGCAGCCAAGTCCTCGGCGGGGAGCTGTTTTTT CASSQVLGGELFF